This is a list of T cell receptor beta chains from one sample in a study of cytomegalovirus exposure and HLA in healthy donors. Data came from immunoSEQ multiplex PCR; TCRdb stores just in-frame clones and leaves some out. The sample holds roughly 300,000 clones, around 90% seen once. Sequenced material: PBMCs. Receptor source: a woman younger than 45 in good health and CMV-seropositive. CDR3s include the opening cysteine and the closing phenylalanine or tryptophan.

J: TRBJ2-5
V: TRBV7-6
length: 16
CDR3: CASSLAQGLSRETQYF

J: TRBJ2-7
V: TRBV30
length: 14
CDR3: CAWSPGQGAYEQYF

J: TRBJ2-5
V: TRBV5-1
length: 16
CDR3: CASSLGGWKDQETQYF

J: TRBJ2-3
V: TRBV4-3
length: 14
CDR3: CASSQYVSVDTQYF

J: TRBJ2-1
V: TRBV7-6
length: 14
CDR3: CASSLARTAREQFF

J: TRBJ1-5
V: TRBV19
length: 14
CDR3: CASSPSRGGQPQHF

J: TRBJ1-2
V: TRBV27
length: 13
CDR3: CASSFEGVNGYTF

J: TRBJ2-7
V: TRBV29-1
length: 13
CDR3: CSVETGGPGEQYF

J: TRBJ2-1
V: TRBV5-1
length: 16
CDR3: CASSFESGRTYNEQFF

J: TRBJ1-4
V: TRBV28
length: 15
CDR3: CASSLAGAVDEKLFF

J: TRBJ2-7
V: TRBV13
length: 14
CDR3: CASGDRTSSYEQYF

J: TRBJ2-1
V: TRBV6-5
length: 14
CDR3: CASSARDSYNEQFF

J: TRBJ1-1
V: TRBV5-6
length: 13
CDR3: CASMTSGWTEAFF

J: TRBJ1-2
V: TRBV7-2
length: 17
CDR3: CASSLAGQLTRNYGYTF

J: TRBJ2-7
V: TRBV5-5
length: 14
CDR3: CASSPALGVHEQYF

J: TRBJ2-5
V: TRBV9
length: 14
CDR3: CASSVGGAQETQYF

J: TRBJ1-1
V: TRBV14
length: 13
CDR3: CASSPRAVHEAFF

J: TRBJ2-1
V: TRBV25-1
length: 14
CDR3: CASSGVSLRNEQFF

J: TRBJ2-6
V: TRBV5-8
length: 16
CDR3: CASSLGRSPGANVLTF

J: TRBJ1-1
V: TRBV18
length: 16
CDR3: CASSPKRQGLQTEAFF

J: TRBJ1-4
V: TRBV28
length: 14
CDR3: CASSLLGAGEKLFF

J: TRBJ2-7
V: TRBV2
length: 11
CDR3: CASSVVSEQYF

J: TRBJ2-7
V: TRBV30
length: 14
CDR3: CAWSRGDSSYEQYF

J: TRBJ2-2
V: TRBV7-3
length: 14
CDR3: CASKRGRNTGELFF

J: TRBJ2-2
V: TRBV10-2
length: 12
CDR3: CASGSSGGELFF

J: TRBJ2-3
V: TRBV27
length: 13
CDR3: CATRPGGTDTQYF

J: TRBJ2-1
V: TRBV27
length: 15
CDR3: CASSSLGRTENEQFF

J: TRBJ2-2
V: TRBV4-1
length: 17
CDR3: CASSQGDRRQNTGELFF

J: TRBJ2-7
V: TRBV14
length: 16
CDR3: CASSQDYRGSSYEQYF